The 2 T cell receptor beta chains reported below all come from one sample, sequenced in a study of T-cell memory formation after mild COVID-19. TCRdb used MiXCR to reprocess the 5' RACE reads, holding one entry per CDR3 protein. The sample carries 200,000 to 250,000 distinct CDR3 sequences, 9.5% recorded once. The sample taken for sequencing was PBMCs or a T cell subset sorted from them (not recorded which). The receptors were sampled from a man aged 18 to 29 who had mild COVID-19 (a few samples of this study predate the infection). Cell type and time point are not known.

This chain joins TRBV6-2 or TRBV6-3 and TRBJ2-3; no clear D. V lost 6 bases, J lost 2 bases, and 6 bases lay in between. The CDR3 runs to 12 residues. Germline V lookup: CDR1 MNHEY, CDR2 SVGEGT. CDR3 amino acids: CASRRTTDTQYF. CDR3 coding DNA: TGTGCCAGCAGGCGGACCACAGATACGCAGTATTTT.

In its sample, this clonotype was seen a few times. This chain joins TRBV29-1 and TRBJ1-2, with D tentatively TRBD1 (6 bases). V lost 3 bases, J lost 9 bases, and 11 bases lay in between. Germline CDR1 SQVTM, CDR2 ANQGSEA. This CDR3 has 11 amino acids. DNA of the CDR3: TGCAGCGTTGAGCGGGACAAGAGCTACACCTTC. Translation gives CSVERDKSYTF.